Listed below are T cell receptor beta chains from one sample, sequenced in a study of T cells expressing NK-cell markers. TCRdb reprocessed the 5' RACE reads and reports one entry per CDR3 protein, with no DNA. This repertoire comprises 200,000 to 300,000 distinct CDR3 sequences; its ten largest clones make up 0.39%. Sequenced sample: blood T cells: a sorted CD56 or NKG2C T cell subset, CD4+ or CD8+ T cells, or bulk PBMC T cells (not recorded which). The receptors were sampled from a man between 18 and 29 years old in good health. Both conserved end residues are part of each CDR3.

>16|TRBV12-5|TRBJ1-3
CASGLRRGASGNTIYF
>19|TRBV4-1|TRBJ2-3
CASSQLPRGLAGETDTQYF
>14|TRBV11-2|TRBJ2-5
CASSLVQGGETQYF
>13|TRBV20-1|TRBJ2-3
CSANYRDLDTQYF
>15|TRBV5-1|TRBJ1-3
CASSLAAQSGNTIYF
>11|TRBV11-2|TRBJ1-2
CASSRLVGYTF
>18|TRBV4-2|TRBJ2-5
CASSQELTATRRSETQYF
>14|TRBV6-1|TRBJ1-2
CASTSTGHNYGYTF
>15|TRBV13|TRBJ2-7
CASSSRDRGLYEQYF
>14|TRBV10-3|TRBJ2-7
CAIGAAGATYEQYF
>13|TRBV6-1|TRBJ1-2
CASSPTGYDGYTF
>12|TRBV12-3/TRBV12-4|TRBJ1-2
CASSGDLIGYTF
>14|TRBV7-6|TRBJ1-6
CASSYRVLDSPLHF
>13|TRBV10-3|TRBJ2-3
CAARGEITDTQYF
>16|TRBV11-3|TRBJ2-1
CASSSVGTSGSNEQFF
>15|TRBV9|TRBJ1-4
CASSAHRGPEEKLFF
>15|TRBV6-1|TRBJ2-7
CASALRPSGSNEQYF
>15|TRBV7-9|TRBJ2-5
CASSSLDGNQETQYF
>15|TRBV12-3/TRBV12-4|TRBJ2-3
CASSPRLGSTDTQYF
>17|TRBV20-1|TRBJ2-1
CSARDRDRASSYNEQFF
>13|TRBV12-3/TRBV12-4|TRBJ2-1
CASSRRQDNEQFF
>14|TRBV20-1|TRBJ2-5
CSARLAGRQETQYF
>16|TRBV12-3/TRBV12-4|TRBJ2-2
CASSSSRLPGTGELFF
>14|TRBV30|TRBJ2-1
CAWSVRREYGEQFF
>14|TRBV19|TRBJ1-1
CASSLQGRLAEAFF
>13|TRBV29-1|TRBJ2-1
CATAGTHYNEQFF
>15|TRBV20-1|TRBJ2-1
CSARRGSGRPEEQFF
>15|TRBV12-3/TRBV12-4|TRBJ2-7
CASSFLGQGASEQYF
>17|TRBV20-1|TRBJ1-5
CSATTGTGVSSPQPQHF
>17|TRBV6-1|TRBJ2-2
CASIGGNRLAGTGELFF
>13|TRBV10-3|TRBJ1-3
CAISRARGNTIYF
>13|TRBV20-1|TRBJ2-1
CSGRGTSGLEQFF
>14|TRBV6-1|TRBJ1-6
CASSGPLIESPLHF
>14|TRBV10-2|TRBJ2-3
CASRAAGYTDTQYF
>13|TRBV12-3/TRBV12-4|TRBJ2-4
CATTLREGNIQYF
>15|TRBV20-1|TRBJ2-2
CSARGPPDAAGELFF
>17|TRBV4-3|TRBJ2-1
CASSQARTSGSLNEQFF
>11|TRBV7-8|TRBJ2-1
CASSPGAGQFF
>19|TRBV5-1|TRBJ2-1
CASSPGLAGAQTPYNEQFF
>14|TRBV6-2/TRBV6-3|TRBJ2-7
CASSRLAQDYEQYF